This record concerns one T cell receptor beta chain sequence. Its cognate antigen is unknown. The data originate from a study of identifying expanded T cells in peripheral blood. Study-wide findings and caveats: Technical replicates showed 0.9 to 1.5 changed clones; approximately 2 weeks 15 to 20; four weeks 19.

Using immunoSEQ multiplex PCR, the repertoire was profiled, and TCRdb retains in-frame clones only, with some absent. The sample has about 84,000 clones, more than 75% seen once. The CDR3 has 16 amino acids. Trimming shortened V by 3 bases and J by 6 bases, and 19 bases separated the two germline ends. The germline V gene has CDR1 SGHTS and CDR2 YDEGEE. The sample was blood. The clonotype comes from a person aged 18 to 75 in good health. This sequence joins TRBV5-8 and TRBJ1-5; D gene uncertain. Written as DNA, the CDR3 is TGTGCCAGCAGCTCCCCGTTTCGAATTGGCCCTCAGCCCCAGCATTTT. Its translation: CASSSPFRIGPQPQHF.